This T cell receptor beta chain was identified during a study of OX40 agonist ivuxolimab in advanced cancers. Across the whole study: Intravenous ivuxolimab was administered to patients every 2 weeks at 0.01 to 10 mg/kg. Participants averaged about 60 years of age (range roughly 23 to 79) and were 75% to 90% male.

Points from the study as a whole: The authors did not determine the antigen specificity of the expanded peripheral T cells.

Data came from immunoSEQ multiplex PCR; TCRdb stores just in-frame clones and leaves some out. The table records roughly 100,000 clones, roughly nine tenths of them present only once. The CDR3 consists of 14 residues. Trimming shortened V by 0 bases and J by 3 bases, and 8 bases separated the two germline ends. Germline values: CDR1 LNHNV, CDR2 YYDKDF (reference sequence). Regarding this clone: The antigen is not known.

The chain is built from TRBV15 and TRBJ1-1; no definite D call. The source of this sequence is an adult with an advanced solid tumor such as melanoma, head and neck, liver or kidney cancer. Sequencing was performed on CD4+ or CD8+ T cells sorted from blood, taken in a trial of the OX40 agonist ivuxolimab. CDR3 sequence reads: CATSRDVWDTEAFF. CDR3 DNA sequence: TGTGCCACCAGCAGAGATGTCTGGGACACTGAAGCTTTCTTT.